This note documents a single TCR beta chain sequence. Other DNA sequences of this sample code for an identical CDR3. This sample was taken from a study of blood T cell repertoires in COVID-19. Only in-frame clones appear in the TCRdb table, and some are missing; sequencing was by immunoSEQ multiplex PCR. The sample has around 450,000 clones; 70% to 90% are singletons. Participants had their cohort set by participant-reported clinical history. The sequenced sample consisted of PBMCs or T cells enriched from blood (not recorded which). The clonotype was recovered from a woman between 18 and 29 years old with acute COVID-19.

The CDR3 DNA reads TGCGCCAGCAGCCTTAGGAGCTCCTATAATTCACCCCTCCACTTT. As protein: CASSLRSSYNSPLHF. The rearrangement joins TRBV5-1 to TRBJ1-6, with unresolved D. The V and J ends lost 4 bases and 0 bases respectively, with 8 bases between them. Germline CDR1 SGHRS, CDR2 YFSETQ. The CDR3 covers 15 residues.